The TCR beta chain under discussion was sequenced for a study of T cell changes during pregnancy in multiple sclerosis (dated by TCRdb to between 2017 and 2020). Study-wide context: In women with multiple sclerosis, the researchers looked at how the T cell repertoire shifted as pregnancy progressed.

A note on this clone: Its specific antigen is unknown. No much larger clone exists at a distance of one base, and base qualities are not known.

The library was produced with the immunoSEQ multiplex PCR assay. The table comes from immuneACCESS by way of TCRdb, which keeps in-frame sequences with V and J called. Part of the clones is missing from these tables; in studies checked, under half for an unresolved V gene and the rest for unknown reasons. Across this sample there are 65,000 to 95,000 clones, with around nine tenths seen only once. The ten largest account for less than 2.5% of the sample. The sequence was collected from a female donor with multiple sclerosis, enrolled in a pregnancy study. Sequences were derived from peripheral blood, sampled before pregnancy.

DNA sequence: TGCGCCAGCAGCCAAGCGAGTAAGATCTATGGCTACACCTTC. Its protein reads: CASSQASKIYGYTF. The rearrangement joined TRBV4-3 to TRBJ1-2, with the D gene uncertain. CDR1 LGHNA and CDR2 YSLEER were looked up in the germline V gene. The CDR3, cysteine through phenylalanine, is 14 amino acids long. The DNA shown is the 42-base CDR3, in frame from base 1. The V and J ends are trimmed by 1 base and 4 bases, leaving 10 bases between them.